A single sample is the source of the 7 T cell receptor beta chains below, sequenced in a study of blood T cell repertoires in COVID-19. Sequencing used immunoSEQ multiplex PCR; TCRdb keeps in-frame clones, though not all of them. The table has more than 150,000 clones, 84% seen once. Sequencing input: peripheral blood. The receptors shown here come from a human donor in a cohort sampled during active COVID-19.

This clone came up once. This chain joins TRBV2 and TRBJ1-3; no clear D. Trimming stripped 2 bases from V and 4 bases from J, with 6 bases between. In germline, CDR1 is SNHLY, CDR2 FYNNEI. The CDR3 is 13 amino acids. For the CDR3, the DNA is TGTGCCAGCAGTGAAACCAGGGGAAACACCATATATTTT. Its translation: CASSETRGNTIYF.

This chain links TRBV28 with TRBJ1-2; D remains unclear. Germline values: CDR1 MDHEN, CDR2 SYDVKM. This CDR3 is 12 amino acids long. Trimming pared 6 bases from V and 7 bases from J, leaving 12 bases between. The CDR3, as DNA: TGTGCCAGCAGCTCGGGAGGCAGTGGCTACACCTTC. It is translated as CASSSGGSGYTF.

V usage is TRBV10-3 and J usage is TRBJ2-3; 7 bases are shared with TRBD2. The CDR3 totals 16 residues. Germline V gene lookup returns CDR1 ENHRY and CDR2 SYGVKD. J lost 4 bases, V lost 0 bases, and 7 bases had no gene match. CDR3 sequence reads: CAISESRAGSPDTQYF. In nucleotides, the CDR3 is TGTGCCATCAGTGAGTCGCGAGCGGGGTCCCCAGATACGCAGTATTTT.

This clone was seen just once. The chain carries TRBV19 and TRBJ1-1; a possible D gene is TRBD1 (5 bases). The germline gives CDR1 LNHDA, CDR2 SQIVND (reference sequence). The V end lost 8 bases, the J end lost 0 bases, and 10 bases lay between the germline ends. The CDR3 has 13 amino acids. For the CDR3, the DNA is TGTGCCAGTGAAAGGGGTTTGAACACTGAAGCTTTCTTT. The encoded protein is CASERGLNTEAFF.

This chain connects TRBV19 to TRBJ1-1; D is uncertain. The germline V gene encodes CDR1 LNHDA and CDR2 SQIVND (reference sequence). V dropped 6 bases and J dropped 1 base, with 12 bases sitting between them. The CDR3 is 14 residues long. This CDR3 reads CASRGSGPNTEAFF. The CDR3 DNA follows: TGTGCCAGTAGAGGGAGTGGACCGAACACTGAAGCTTTCTTT.

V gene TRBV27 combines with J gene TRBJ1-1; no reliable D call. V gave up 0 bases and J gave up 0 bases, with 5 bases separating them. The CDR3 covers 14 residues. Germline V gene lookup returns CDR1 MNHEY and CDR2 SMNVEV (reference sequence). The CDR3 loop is CASSLSRVNTEAFF. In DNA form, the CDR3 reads TGTGCCAGCAGTTTATCGCGGGTGAACACTGAAGCTTTCTTT.

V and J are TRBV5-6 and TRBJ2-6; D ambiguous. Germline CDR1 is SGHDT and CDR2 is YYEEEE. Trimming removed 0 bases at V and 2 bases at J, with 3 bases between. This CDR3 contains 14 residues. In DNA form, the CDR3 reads TGTGCCAGCAGCTTGGTAACTGGGGCCAACGTCCTGACTTTC. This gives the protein CASSLVTGANVLTF.